The 9 T cell receptor beta chains below all came from one sample that was sequenced in a study of blood T cell repertoires in COVID-19 (dated by TCRdb to 2018 to 2020). Receptors were amplified or captured by the immunoSEQ multiplex PCR assay. TCRdb holds this immuneACCESS table with in-frame rearrangements only. Some clones are missing; in checked studies, unresolved V genes explain under half, and the rest has no known cause. The sample records about 150,000 clones, over 80% of which are singletons. 2% to 2.5% of the sample goes to the ten largest clones. Sequenced sample: peripheral blood. Receptors originate from a man between 50 and 59 years old with active COVID-19.

A few counts support this clone. The V call is TRBV27, the J call TRBJ1-2; D is ambiguous. This CDR3 has 12 residues. In germline, CDR1 is MNHEY, CDR2 SMNVEV (reference sequence). With 7 bases removed from V and 8 bases from J, the gap between germline ends came to 14 bases. CDR3 amino acids: CASKRIGEGYTF. DNA for the CDR3: TGTGCCAGCAAAAGGATTGGGGAGGGCTACACCTTC.

This rearrangement joins TRBV27 to TRBJ2-2; no firm D call. Looked up from germline, CDR1 is MNHEY and CDR2 is SMNVEV (reference sequence). Trimming took 4 bases from V and 0 from J, leaving 21 bases between them. This CDR3 contains 19 residues. The CDR3 DNA follows: TGTGCCAGCAGTTCCACCCCTCCCGGCAGGATGACGAACACCGGGGAGCTGTTTTTT. Protein product: CASSSTPPGRMTNTGELFF.

The V call is TRBV7-2, the J call TRBJ2-3; D may be TRBD2 (7 bases). V shed 4 bases and J shed 0 bases, with 14 bases lying between them. This CDR3 comprises 16 residues. Germline CDR1 and CDR2: SGHTA and FQGNSA. Here the CDR3 DNA reads TGTGCCAGCAGCTCAAGGGGGACTACTAGCACAGATACGCAGTATTTT. Its translation is CASSSRGTTSTDTQYF.

V is TRBV15 and J is TRBJ2-1, with TRBD2 matching over 11 bases. Germline trimming cut 0 bases from V and 6 bases from J; bases unmatched to any gene: 1. The V gene's germline CDR1 is LNHNV and CDR2 YYDKDF (reference sequence). The CDR3 runs 15 residues. The CDR3, as DNA: TGTGCCACCAGCAGAGAGGGACTAGCGGTCAATGAGCAGTTCTTC. Its translation is CATSREGLAVNEQFF.

CDR3 sequence reads: CASSLGTGYPAEKLFF. DNA for the CDR3: TGCGCCAGCAGCTTGGGGACAGGCTATCCAGCTGAAAAACTGTTTTTT. This chain connects TRBV5-1 to TRBJ1-4; 7 bases line up with TRBD1. Unmatched junction bases numbered 9, after V lost 0 bases and J lost 7 bases. In germline, CDR1 is SGHRS, CDR2 YFSETQ. The CDR3 has 16 amino acids.

Regarding this clone: The sample holds other DNA sequences that translate to the same CDR3. The chain links TRBV9 to TRBJ1-6; D remains ambiguous. This CDR3 has 14 amino acids. Trimming left V 0 bases short and J 5 bases short, with 6 bases between. Germline values: CDR1 SGDLS, CDR2 YYNGEE. CDR3 DNA: TGTGCCAGCAGCGTAGGGCCCAATAATTCACCCCTCCACTTT. Translated, it gives CASSVGPNNSPLHF.

The J gene is TRBJ2-7, the V gene TRBV4-2; tentatively, D is TRBD2 (5 bases). Germline CDR1 and CDR2: LGHNA and YNFKEQ. The CDR3 has 14 amino acids. Trimming stripped 5 bases from V and 9 bases from J, with 20 bases between. In DNA, the CDR3 is TGTGCCAGCAGCAACGGGCGAGATACAGCGGTGCAGTACTTC. This encodes CASSNGRDTAVQYF.

This clone occurred a few times. This chain joins TRBV19 and TRBJ1-4; D is perhaps TRBD1 (6 bases). CDR3 length: 16 residues. Germline V gene data show CDR1 as LNHDA and CDR2 as SQIVND (reference sequence). Trimming shortened V by 1 base and J by 4 bases, and 13 bases separated the two germline ends. CDR3 DNA sequence: TGTGCCAGTAGTATAGTTAAGACAGGAGGTAATGAAAAACTGTTTTTT. Translation gives CASSIVKTGGNEKLFF.

The chain couples TRBV5-8 to TRBJ2-3; 9 bases map to TRBD2. The CDR3 is made up of 15 amino acids. The V gene's germline CDR1 is SGHTS and CDR2 YDEGEE. With 5 bases clipped from V and 2 bases from J, the junction kept 6 bases outside the gene matches. CDR3 in DNA: TGTGCCAGCAGAGTTGGACTAGCGTTCACAGATACGCAGTATTTT. It yields the protein CASRVGLAFTDTQYF.